The 20 T cell receptor beta chains below all came from one sample that was sequenced in a study of control samples from healthy donors and cancer patients. Only in-frame clones appear in the TCRdb table, and some are missing; sequencing was by immunoSEQ multiplex PCR. The sample includes roughly 80,000 clones, 70% to 90% seen only once; the top ten take under 7.5%. Sequenced sample: blood. The source is a woman aged 50 to 65 in good health.

The CDR3 DNA follows: TGTGCCAGCAGTTACCCGATGACTGAAGCTTTCTTT. It codes for CASSYPMTEAFF. The V gene is TRBV6-5, the J gene TRBJ1-1; D is undetermined. The V and J ends lost 2 bases and 5 bases respectively, with 6 bases between them. Germline CDR1 MNHEY, CDR2 SVGAGI. There are 12 residues in the CDR3.

The chain has TRBV18 and TRBJ2-5; D tentatively reads TRBD1 or TRBD2 (6 bases each). The CDR3 is 14 residues long. V lost 6 bases and J 3 bases, leaving 14 bases between the germline ends. Per the germline V gene, CDR1 is KGHSH and CDR2 is LQKENI. CDR3 sequence reads: CASSSGGTKETQYF. The CDR3 DNA is TGTGCCAGCTCGTCCGGCGGGACAAAAGAGACCCAGTACTTC.

This chain connects TRBV2 to TRBJ1-2, with 11 bases fitting TRBD1. V was pared by 0 bases and J by 5 bases, with 2 bases of the junction left unmatched. This CDR3 comprises 15 residues. Per germline, CDR1 SNHLY and CDR2 FYNNEI. DNA of the CDR3: TGTGCCAGCAGTGAAGCGGGGACAGGGGGGTATGGCTACACCTTC. Translation: CASSEAGTGGYGYTF. The whole variable domain, remainder taken from reference TRBV2 and TRBJ1-2, is EPEVTQTPSHQVTQMGQEVILRCVPISNHLYFYWYRQILGQKVEFLVSFYNNEISEKSEIFDDQFSVERPDGSNFTLKIRSTKLEDSAMYFCASSEAGTGGYGYTFGSGTRLTVV.

This sequence joins TRBV5-6 and TRBJ2-5; 10 nucleotides line up with TRBD1. This CDR3 region has 15 residues. Germline V CDR1 and CDR2: SGHDT, YYEEEE. The J segment lost 7 bases and the V segment lost 4 bases, leaving 10 bases of the junction unmatched. CDR3 protein: CASSPDRGFGGTQYF. CDR3 DNA: TGTGCCAGCAGCCCGGACAGGGGGTTCGGGGGGACCCAGTACTTC. The whole variable domain, filled in from reference TRBV5-6 and TRBJ2-5, reads DAGVTQSPTHLIKTRGQQVTLRCSPKSGHDTVSWYQQALGQGPQFIFQYYEEEERQRGNFPDRFSGHQFPNYSSELNVNALLLGDSALYLCASSPDRGFGGTQYFGPGTRLLVL.

The chain joins TRBV5-6 to TRBJ1-6; no reliable D call. The CDR3 sequence is 14 residues long. Trimming left V 0 bases short and J 7 bases short, with 8 bases between. The germline CDR1 and CDR2 sequences are SGHDT and YYEEEE. CDR3 sequence: CASSLAGWNSPLHF. The DNA of the CDR3 is TGTGCCAGCAGCTTGGCGGGATGGAATTCACCCCTCCACTTT. Based on the CDR3 plus reference TRBV5-6 and TRBJ1-6, the full variable domain is DAGVTQSPTHLIKTRGQQVTLRCSPKSGHDTVSWYQQALGQGPQFIFQYYEEEERQRGNFPDRFSGHQFPNYSSELNVNALLLGDSALYLCASSLAGWNSPLHFGNGTRLTVT.

The chain is built from TRBV11-2 and TRBJ2-1, with D maybe TRBD2 (6 bases). CDR3 size: 16 residues. Looked up from germline, CDR1 is SGHAT and CDR2 is FQNNGV. The V end lost 1 base, the J end lost 3 bases, and 13 bases lay between the germline ends. The CDR3 DNA sequence: TGTGCCAGCAGCTTAGTTCCAGCGGGTAACTACAATGAGCAGTTCTTC. Translating gives CASSLVPAGNYNEQFF.

V usage is TRBV10-2 and J usage is TRBJ1-6; 7 nucleotides agree with TRBD1. Germline assignment: CDR1 WSHSY and CDR2 SAAADI. The CDR3 covers 13 residues. The V segment lost 6 bases and the J segment 9 bases; nucleotides outside the gene matches: 5. The CDR3 region has the DNA TGCGCCAGCAGGGTCGAGGGGGCTTCACCCCTCCACTTT. Amino acids: CASRVEGASPLHF.

The V call is TRBV7-9, the J call TRBJ2-2, with a possible D match to TRBD1 (6 bases). The length of the CDR3 is 16 residues. CDR1 is SEHNR and CDR2 is FQNEAQ in the germline V gene (reference sequence). V was shortened by 5 bases and J by 0 bases, with 13 bases between the two germline ends. The CDR3 DNA reads TGTGCCAGCAGCCCGCAGGGGACCACGAACACCGGGGAGCTGTTTTTT. Amino acids: CASSPQGTTNTGELFF.

The V call is TRBV19, the J call TRBJ1-3; D is ambiguous. Germline assignment: CDR1 LNHDA and CDR2 SQIVND (reference sequence). V was shortened by 7 bases and J by 1 base, with 14 bases between the two germline ends. The length of the CDR3 is 15 residues. The CDR3 spells CASTRTDRSGNTIYF. As DNA, the CDR3 is TGTGCCAGTACCAGGACGGATCGTTCTGGAAACACCATATATTTT.

The chain links TRBV7-8 to TRBJ2-1, with 9 bases lining up with TRBD2. This CDR3 comprises 16 residues. The trim removed 1 base at V and 4 bases at J, leaving 5 bases unmatched. Germline V lookup: CDR1 SGHVS, CDR2 FQNEAQ. CDR3 sequence (DNA): TGTGCCAGCAGCTTAGGTGCTAGCGGGGTATACAATGAGCAGTTCTTC. This translates into CASSLGASGVYNEQFF.

This sequence joins TRBV24-1 and TRBJ2-5; D might be TRBD1 (5 bases). The CDR3 loop spans 14 amino acids. CDR1 and CDR2 (germline): KGHDR, SFDVKD. Between the trimmed V and J ends, which lost 5 bases and 2 bases, there was a span of 11 bases. The DNA of the CDR3 is TGTGCCACCAGTGTGACAGATAAACAAGAGACCCAGTACTTC. Encoded protein: CATSVTDKQETQYF.

The CDR3 protein is CASSQVGAMYEQYF. In DNA form, the CDR3 reads TGTGCCAGCAGCCAAGTCGGGGCCATGTACGAGCAGTACTTC. The chain is built from TRBV4-2 and TRBJ2-7; D may match TRBD1 or TRBD2 (5 bases each). V lost 1 base and J 4 bases, leaving 11 bases between the germline ends. CDR3 length: 14 amino acids. Per germline, CDR1 LGHNA and CDR2 YNFKEQ.

This rearrangement joins TRBV5-6 to TRBJ1-2; D unclear. Trimming took off 1 base at V and 5 bases at J, with 18 bases between the two ends. CDR1 and CDR2 from the germline V gene are SGHDT and YYEEEE. This CDR3 comprises 16 residues. In nucleotides, the CDR3 is TGTGCCAGCAGCTTGTTTAAACACCGAAGGCGGTATGGCTACACCTTC. It is translated as CASSLFKHRRRYGYTF. The entire variable domain, with the rest obtained from reference TRBV5-6 and TRBJ1-2, is as follows: DAGVTQSPTHLIKTRGQQVTLRCSPKSGHDTVSWYQQALGQGPQFIFQYYEEEERQRGNFPDRFSGHQFPNYSSELNVNALLLGDSALYLCASSLFKHRRRYGYTFGSGTRLTVV.

V gene TRBV3-1 (or the pseudogene TRBV3-2) combines with J gene TRBJ1-6; D unclear. V was trimmed by 0 bases and J by 14 bases, leaving 14 bases between them. The CDR3 length is 14 residues. CDR1 and CDR2 from the germline V gene are LGHDT and YNNKEL (reference sequence). The CDR3 region is CASSQDSRGRALHF. CDR3 bases: TGTGCCAGCAGCCAAGACTCTCGGGGTAGGGCCCTCCACTTT.

The rearrangement links TRBV10-2 to TRBJ2-1; a possible D gene is TRBD2 (5 bases). The CDR3 has 11 residues. The V end lost 7 bases, the J end lost 13 bases, and 14 bases lay between the germline ends. CDR1 WSHSY and CDR2 SAAADI come from the germline V gene. The DNA of the CDR3 is TGCGCCAGCACCGGGGAGACTGAACAGTTCTTC. Translated, it gives CASTGETEQFF.

The chain couples TRBV29-1 to TRBJ2-7, with D possibly TRBD1 on 6 matching bases. V gave up 7 bases and J gave up 3 bases, with 19 bases separating them. The CDR3 is 14 residues long. Looked up from germline, CDR1 is SQVTM and CDR2 is ANQGSEA. This chain's CDR3 is CSAGNREGDYEQYF. As DNA, the CDR3 is TGCAGCGCGGGGAACAGGGAAGGGGACTACGAGCAGTACTTC.

Written as DNA, the CDR3 is TGTGCCAGTACTATGCGGGGGGTTAGGCAATATGAGCAGTTCTTC. It encodes CASTMRGVRQYEQFF. The genes are TRBV19 and TRBJ2-1; TRBD2 agrees at 8 bases. Trimming removed 7 bases from V and 8 bases from J; junction bases left unmatched: 13. Germline V gene sequence: CDR1 LNHDA, CDR2 SQIVND (reference sequence). The CDR3 runs to 15 residues.

The DNA of the CDR3 is TGTGCCAGCAGCTTACACCCGGACAATCAGCCCCAGCATTTT. This codes for CASSLHPDNQPQHF. The gene calls are TRBV11-2 and TRBJ1-5, with D unresolved. V gave up 2 bases and J gave up 3 bases, with 8 bases separating them. CDR3 length: 14 residues. Germline lookup yields CDR1 SGHAT and CDR2 FQNNGV.

The chain carries TRBV2 and TRBJ1-2; D is possibly TRBD1 (5 bases). V dropped 6 bases and J dropped 5 bases, with 10 bases sitting between them. Looked up from germline, CDR1 is SNHLY and CDR2 is FYNNEI. The CDR3 has 12 amino acids. CDR3 bases: TGTGCCAGCAGGGCAGAGGGGTATGGCTACACCTTC. Its protein product is CASRAEGYGYTF.

This chain joins TRBV6-5 and TRBJ1-2; D is uncertain. The length of the CDR3 is 13 residues. From germline, CDR1 is MNHEY and CDR2 SVGAGI. V lost 0 bases and J lost 2, with 4 bases in between. CDR3 in DNA: TGTGCCAGCAGTTACTCGGGAAACTATGGCTACACCTTC. Its protein is CASSYSGNYGYTF.